The entry that follows covers one T cell receptor beta chain sequence. These data belong to a study of blood T cell repertoires in COVID-19. V was pared by 6 bases and J by 7 bases, with 21 bases between. The CDR3 has 16 amino acids. Sequencing used immunoSEQ multiplex PCR; TCRdb keeps in-frame clones, though not all of them. In the table there are hundreds of thousands of clones, 80% to 90% of which are singletons. Sequencing used peripheral blood. The receptor was isolated from a woman older than 75 with active or convalescent COVID-19. This chain links TRBV23-1 with TRBJ1-4, with D perhaps matching TRBD1 (6 bases). TRBV23-1 belongs to the ORF category, with a function that is uncertain. CDR3 DNA: TGCGCCAGCAGACCAGAAAACAGGGCCCTTGGTGAAAAACTGTTTTTT. Translating gives CASRPENRALGEKLFF.